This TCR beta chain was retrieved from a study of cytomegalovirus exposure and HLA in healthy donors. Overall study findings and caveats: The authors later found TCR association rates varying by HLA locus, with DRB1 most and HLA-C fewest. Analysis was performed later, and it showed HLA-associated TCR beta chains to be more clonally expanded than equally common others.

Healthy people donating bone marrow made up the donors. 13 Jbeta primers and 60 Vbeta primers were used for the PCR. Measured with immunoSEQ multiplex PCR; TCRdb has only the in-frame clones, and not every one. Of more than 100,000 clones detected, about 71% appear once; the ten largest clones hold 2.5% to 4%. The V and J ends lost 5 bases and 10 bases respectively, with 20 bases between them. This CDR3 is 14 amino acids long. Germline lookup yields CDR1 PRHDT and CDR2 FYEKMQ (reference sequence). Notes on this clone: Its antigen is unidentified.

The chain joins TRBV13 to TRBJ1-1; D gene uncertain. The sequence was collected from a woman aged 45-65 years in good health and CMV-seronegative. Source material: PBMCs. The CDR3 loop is CASSPEEAVFAAFF. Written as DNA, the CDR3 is TGTGCCAGCAGCCCAGAGGAGGCAGTGTTCGCAGCTTTCTTT. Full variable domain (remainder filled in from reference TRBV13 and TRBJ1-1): AAGVIQSPRHLIKEKRETATLKCYPIPRHDTVYWYQQGPGQDPQFLISFYEKMQSDKGSIPDRFSAQQFSDYHSELNMSSLELGDSALYFCASSPEEAVFAAFFGQGTRLTVV.